A selection of T cell receptor beta chains follows, all from one sample in a study of early T cells in non-severe SARS-CoV-2 infection. One entry per CDR3 protein, called by TCRdb with MiXCR from the 5' RACE reads. Of about 31,000 distinct CDR3 sequences listed, roughly 5% are singletons. The sample consisted of whole blood. Receptor source: an adult who was a healthcare worker with PCR-confirmed SARS-CoV-2 infection or an uninfected control (not recorded which). Each CDR3 is given with its conserved first and last residue. Each record gives: D gene, clone size, J gene, V gene, CDR3 DNA, CDR3 protein. D genes are given only for firm matches. Where a row states a size, it is once, few, many or the class of an expanded clone; other rows omit it.

>NA|NA|TRBJ2-1|TRBV6-6
TGTGCCAGCAGTTACGGGACCGACAATGAGCAGTTCTTC
CASSYGTDNEQFF
>NA|many|TRBJ2-1|TRBV20-1
TGCAGTGCTAGAGTTCCGGGACCCAATGAGCAGTTCTTC
CSARVPGPNEQFF
>NA|many|TRBJ2-1|TRBV9
TGTGCCAGCAGCGTAGGACAGAGCTCCTACAATGAGCAGTTCTTC
CASSVGQSSYNEQFF
>NA|many|TRBJ1-1|TRBV14
TGTGCCAGCAGCCCCTCACAGGGATTCACTGAAGCTTTCTTT
CASSPSQGFTEAFF
>NA|few|TRBJ2-2|TRBV19
TGTGCCAGTAGTATAAGGGGCGGGGAGCTGTTTTTT
CASSIRGGELFF
>NA|many|TRBJ2-2|TRBV7-9
TGTGCCAGCAGCTTCCGACTTGACACCGGGGAGCTGTTTTTT
CASSFRLDTGELFF
>NA|many|TRBJ1-1|TRBV20-1
TGCAGTGCTAGGGGTTTTTCGTACGGGGGTAACACTGAAGCTTTCTTT
CSARGFSYGGNTEAFF
>NA|many|TRBJ2-1|TRBV24-1
TGTGCCACCTCTACAGTAGCCAATGAGCAGTTCTTC
CATSTVANEQFF
>NA|many|TRBJ2-7|TRBV20-1
TGCAGTGCTACTGTTTTGTCTTTGGCTTCCTTCGAGCAGTACTTC
CSATVLSLASFEQYF
>NA|medium-sized|TRBJ2-1|TRBV4-1
TGCGCCAGCAGCCGAAATAATGAGCAGTTCTTC
CASSRNNEQFF
>NA|many|TRBJ2-7|TRBV14
TGTGCCAGCAGCCGGAAGTGGGATTCCTACGAGCAGTACTTC
CASSRKWDSYEQYF
>NA|many|TRBJ1-3|TRBV4-1
TGCGCCAGCAGTCAGGAATTTACGGGAAACACCATATATTTT
CASSQEFTGNTIYF
>TRBD1|many|TRBJ2-2|TRBV5-1
TGCGCCAGCAGCTTGGGACAGGGGGCTAGCACCGGGGAGCTGTTTTTT
CASSLGQGASTGELFF
>NA|many|TRBJ2-2|TRBV11-2
TGTGCCAGCGGCGTCGGACCGACGGGAGGGGAGCTGTTTTTT
CASGVGPTGGELFF
>NA|few|TRBJ2-7|TRBV7-9
TGTGCCAGCACCCCCCTTGGGGACACCTCCTCTTACGAGCAGTACTTC
CASTPLGDTSSYEQYF
>NA|few|TRBJ1-6|TRBV2
TGTGCCAGCAGTGGGAGGGGCCGGGATTCACCCCTCCACTTT
CASSGRGRDSPLHF
>NA|NA|TRBJ2-3|TRBV12-3/TRBV12-4
TGTGCCAGCAGAATCCCCGGAGAAAATACGCAGTATTTT
CASRIPGENTQYF
>TRBD2|many|TRBJ2-2|TRBV5-4
TGTGCCAGCAGCTTACCGGGACTAGCGAACACCGGGGAGCTGTTTTTT
CASSLPGLANTGELFF
>TRBD1|many|TRBJ2-2|TRBV2
TGTGCCAGCAGCGGTGGGACAGTACCGTTTTTT
CASSGGTVPFF
>TRBD2|NA|TRBJ2-2|TRBV7-2
TGTGCCAGCAGCTTCGGACTAGCGGGTTACACCGGGGAGCTGTTTTTT
CASSFGLAGYTGELFF
>NA|many|TRBJ2-5|TRBV12-3/TRBV12-4
TGTGCCAGCACCATAAAAGAGACCCAGTACTTC
CASTIKETQYF
>NA|NA|TRBJ1-1|TRBV6-1
TGTGCCAGCAGGTGGGGTTTTCTAGACCGCCCTGGAACTGAAGCTTTCTTT
CASRWGFLDRPGTEAFF
>NA|few|TRBJ2-7|TRBV5-1
TGCGCCAGCACCCTGCAAGATGGGGGAGAGCAGTACTTC
CASTLQDGGEQYF
>NA|many|TRBJ1-2|TRBV5-1
TGCGCCAGCAGCTTCGGGTCGAGCGGCTATGGCTACGCCTTC
CASSFGSSGYGYAF
>TRBD1|NA|TRBJ2-5|TRBV7-2
TGTGCCAGCAGCTTAGGTGCAGGGGGCCTGGAGACCCAGTACTTC
CASSLGAGGLETQYF
>NA|NA|TRBJ2-1|TRBV7-6
TGTGCCAGCAGCTTAGCGAGGGCTAGTGAGCAGTTCTTC
CASSLARASEQFF
>TRBD1|many|TRBJ2-5|TRBV7-9
TGTGCCAGCAGCTTCACGAGGGACAGCCAAGAGACCCAGTACTTC
CASSFTRDSQETQYF
>TRBD1|NA|TRBJ1-4|TRBV12-3/TRBV12-4
TGTGCCAGCAGTCCGCGGACAGGGGGTAATGAAAAACTGTTTTTT
CASSPRTGGNEKLFF
>NA|many|TRBJ2-7|TRBV24-1
TGTGCCACCAGTGATTCGGCCAGAAGAGGGTCTTACGAGCAGTACTTC
CATSDSARRGSYEQYF
>TRBD2|many|TRBJ2-1|TRBV5-4
TGTGCCAGCAGCCCTGGGACTAGCGGGTTCTACAATGAGCAGTTCTTC
CASSPGTSGFYNEQFF
>NA|NA|TRBJ2-7|TRBV6-5
TGTGCCAGCACCGGGACGCCCTCCTACGAGCAGTACTTC
CASTGTPSYEQYF
>NA|few|TRBJ2-5|TRBV5-6
TGTGCCAGCAGCTTCTACGGAGCAACCCAGTACTTC
CASSFYGATQYF
>TRBD2|many|TRBJ2-7|TRBV3-1
TGTGCCAGCAGCCGACTAGCGGCGAGTTACGAGCAGTACTTC
CASSRLAASYEQYF
>NA|many|TRBJ2-5|TRBV7-2
TGTGCCAGCAGCTTAGTATCTACAGGGTCGGGTCAAGAGACCCAGTACTTC
CASSLVSTGSGQETQYF
>NA|many|TRBJ2-1|TRBV28
TGTGCCAGCAGTTTATCGGTGCAGTTCTTC
CASSLSVQFF
>TRBD2|few|TRBJ2-1|TRBV7-9
TGTGCCAGCAGCCTAGCGGGAGGAGAATACAATGAGCAGTTCTTC
CASSLAGGEYNEQFF
>NA|few|TRBJ2-1|TRBV30
TGTGCCTGGAGACTAGCCCCAGTGAAAGGACGTGAGTTCTTC
CAWRLAPVKGREFF
>NA|NA|TRBJ2-7|TRBV7-3
TGTGCCAGCAGCTTAAACGGTCTGTCCTACGAGCAGTACTTC
CASSLNGLSYEQYF
>TRBD2|NA|TRBJ2-3|TRBV18
TGTGCCAGCTCACCTCAACTAGCGGGATCGGGGGCAGATACGCAGTATTTT
CASSPQLAGSGADTQYF
>TRBD2|many|TRBJ2-1|TRBV20-1
TGCAGTGCCATCCGGACTAGCGAGAATGAGCAGTTCTTC
CSAIRTSENEQFF
>TRBD1|many|TRBJ2-2|TRBV19
TGTGCCAGCAGTCGGGTTGGACAGGTTGGCGGGGAGCTGTTTTTT
CASSRVGQVGGELFF